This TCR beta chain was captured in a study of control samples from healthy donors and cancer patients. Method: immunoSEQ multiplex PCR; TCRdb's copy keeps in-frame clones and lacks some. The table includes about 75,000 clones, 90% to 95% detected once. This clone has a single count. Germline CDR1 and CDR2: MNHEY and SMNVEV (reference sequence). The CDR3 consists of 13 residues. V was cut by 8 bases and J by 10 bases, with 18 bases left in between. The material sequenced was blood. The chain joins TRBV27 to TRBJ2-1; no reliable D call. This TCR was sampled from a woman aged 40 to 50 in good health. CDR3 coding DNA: TGTGCCAGCTACTCCGGGCCTCTTAGGGAGCAGTTCTTC. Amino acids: CASYSGPLREQFF.